The rows below give T cell receptor beta chains drawn from one sample of a study of CD8 T cells in ankylosing spondylitis. TCRdb used MiXCR to reprocess the 5' RACE reads, holding one entry per CDR3 protein. Here the sample spans 220,000 or so distinct CDR3 sequences, more than 9% being singletons. Source material: blood, either unsorted or a sorted T cell fraction (not recorded which). The receptors come from a male donor with ankylosing spondylitis or in good health (not recorded which). Each CDR3 is given with its conserved first and last residue. Fields, in order: D gene, V gene, J gene, clone size, CDR3 length, CDR3 DNA, CDR3 protein. D genes are given only for firm matches. Only part of the rows carry a size: once, few, many, or a class if the clone is expanded.

>TRBD2|TRBV12-3/TRBV12-4|TRBJ2-1|many|16
TGTGCCAGCAGTTCAATCAGCGGGGGTCTCTACAATGAGCAGTTCTTC
CASSSISGGLYNEQFF
>NA|TRBV5-1|TRBJ2-7|few|11
TGCGCCAGCACCCTTCTCAGCGAGCAGTACTTC
CASTLLSEQYF
>NA|TRBV20-1|TRBJ1-1|many|12
TGCAGTGCTAGGGGAGTGAACACTGAAGCTTTCTTT
CSARGVNTEAFF
>TRBD2|TRBV5-1|TRBJ2-1|NA|15
TGCGCCAGCAGCTTGCGAGCGGGGGCTTACAATGAGCAGTTCTTC
CASSLRAGAYNEQFF
>NA|TRBV20-1|TRBJ2-5|many|15
TGCAGTGCTAGAGATGGGAACTTGGCGCAAGAGACCCAGTACTTC
CSARDGNLAQETQYF
>NA|TRBV12-3/TRBV12-4|TRBJ1-5|many|14
TGTGCCAGCAGTTTAGTGGGGGCTTCTCAGCCCCAGCATTTT
CASSLVGASQPQHF
>TRBD2|TRBV20-1|TRBJ2-5|NA|15
TGCAGTGCCCGGACTAGCGGGGGGGATACAGAGACCCAGTACTTC
CSARTSGGDTETQYF
>NA|TRBV29-1|TRBJ2-3|many|15
TGCAGCGTTGATCGGCGGGACCCTAGCACAGATACGCAGTATTTT
CSVDRRDPSTDTQYF
>TRBD2|TRBV28|TRBJ2-3|NA|17
TGTGCCAGCGAGATTCCGGGACTAGCGGGCAACACAGATACGCAGTATTTT
CASEIPGLAGNTDTQYF
>NA|TRBV19|TRBJ1-2|NA|14
TGTGCCAGTAGTATCGGGGGCCAAACGCATGGCTACACCTTC
CASSIGGQTHGYTF
>TRBD1|TRBV5-1|TRBJ1-1|NA|15
TGCGCCAGCAGCCCCGGGCAGGGGGCTTGGGGTGAAGCTTTCTTT
CASSPGQGAWGEAFF
>TRBD1|TRBV5-1|TRBJ2-7|many|15
TGCGCCACCATACCCCCAGGGACAGGCGTCCACGAGCAGTACTTC
CATIPPGTGVHEQYF
>NA|TRBV5-1|TRBJ2-5|many|13
TGCGCCAGCAAGGTAGGGGCTCAAGAGACCCAGTACTTC
CASKVGAQETQYF
>NA|TRBV3-1|TRBJ2-2|NA|13
TGTGCCAGCAGCCCCCGACAGTTCGGGGAGCTGTTTTTT
CASSPRQFGELFF
>TRBD2|TRBV14|TRBJ2-5|few|12
TGTGCCAGCAGCCCCACGGGAGGGACCCAGTACTTC
CASSPTGGTQYF
>TRBD1|TRBV20-1|TRBJ2-7|many|14
TGCAGTGCTACTCCCCCCACAGGGGGCTACGAGCAGTACTTC
CSATPPTGGYEQYF
>NA|TRBV5-4|TRBJ2-7|NA|20
TGTGCCAGCAGCTCCGTATTGGGCCTCTCTACGCGGGACCGAAAGTACGAGCAGTACTTC
CASSSVLGLSTRDRKYEQYF
>TRBD2|TRBV6-1|TRBJ2-1|few|15
TGTGCCAGCAGTGGGCGGGGGGGTCGGTTTAATGAGCAGTTCTTC
CASSGRGGRFNEQFF
>NA|TRBV30|TRBJ1-4|many|13
TGTGCCTGGAGTGGACAGATTAATGAAAAACTGTTTTTT
CAWSGQINEKLFF
>NA|TRBV29-1|TRBJ2-3|NA|13
TGCAGCGTTGAAGGGGTCCACCGGGATACGCAGTATTTT
CSVEGVHRDTQYF
>NA|TRBV5-1|TRBJ2-5|many|15
TGCGCCAGCAGCTTGGAAGGCAGCGGACAAGAGACCCAGTACTTC
CASSLEGSGQETQYF
>TRBD1|TRBV5-1|TRBJ1-1|few|17
TGCGCCAGCAGCTTCACGCCAGGGGGCGCAGCGGACACTGAAGCTTTCTTT
CASSFTPGGAADTEAFF
>NA|TRBV4-2|TRBJ2-7|many|14
TGTGCCAGCAGCCAAGTGGGGACAACCTACGAGCAGTACTTC
CASSQVGTTYEQYF
>NA|TRBV7-2|TRBJ1-2|NA|14
TGTGCCAGCAGCTTAGCGGTGGGGGCCCATGGCTACACCTTC
CASSLAVGAHGYTF
>TRBD2|TRBV7-3|TRBJ2-1|few|15
TGTGCCAGCAGCCCCCAACTAGCGGGGGACAATGAGCAGTTCTTC
CASSPQLAGDNEQFF
>NA|TRBV20-1|TRBJ2-5|many|14
TGCAGTGCCCCCAGCGCGTCAGGGGATGAGACCCAGTACTTC
CSAPSASGDETQYF
>NA|TRBV7-2|TRBJ2-3|many|14
TGTGCCACCAAACCCACCCCCTCTACAGATACGCAGTATTTT
CATKPTPSTDTQYF
>TRBD2|TRBV20-1|TRBJ2-5|NA|15
TGCAGTGGCGGTTTGATGACGGGGGGCCAAGAGACCCAGTACTTC
CSGGLMTGGQETQYF
>NA|TRBV9|TRBJ2-5|many|14
TGTGCCAGCAGCGTAGCTCCTTCCCGAGAGACCCAGTACTTC
CASSVAPSRETQYF
>TRBD2|TRBV20-1|TRBJ2-5|few|17
TGCAGTGCTAGAGATTCCAGCGGGGGGGCCCCCCAAGAGACCCAGTACTTC
CSARDSSGGAPQETQYF
>NA|TRBV27|TRBJ1-2|few|16
TGTGCCAGCAGTCCTAATGGGTTGACGGGTTCGGCGGGCTACACCTTC
CASSPNGLTGSAGYTF
>NA|TRBV7-8|TRBJ1-5|many|18
TGTGCCAGCAGCCAATTGGGACACAGAGAATCCCTAAATCAGCCCCAGCATTTT
CASSQLGHRESLNQPQHF
>TRBD2|TRBV6-4|TRBJ2-3|many|15
TGTGCCAGCGCTACGCTAGCGGGGGGCCTTTATACGCAGTATTTT
CASATLAGGLYTQYF
>TRBD1|TRBV20-1|TRBJ1-4|few|17
TGCAGTGCTAGAGATCACCTGCGACAGGGGTTAAATGAAAAACTGTTTTTT
CSARDHLRQGLNEKLFF
>NA|TRBV20-1|TRBJ2-3|NA|13
TGCAGTGCTAGACCTTCTGGAGCAGATACGCAGTATTTT
CSARPSGADTQYF
>NA|TRBV3-1|TRBJ2-3|many|15
TGTGCCAGCAGCCAAGGAGTGGGGTTAGGAGATACGCAGTATTTT
CASSQGVGLGDTQYF
>NA|TRBV25-1|TRBJ2-7|many|11
TGTGCCAGCAGTGATGCGTTCGAGCAGTACTTC
CASSDAFEQYF
>NA|TRBV30|TRBJ1-1|many|11
TGTGCCTGGGGAGTGAACACTGAAGCTTTCTTT
CAWGVNTEAFF
>NA|TRBV7-2|TRBJ1-2|many|13
TGTGCCAGCAGCCGCGCAGGGAACTATGGCTACACCTTC
CASSRAGNYGYTF
>NA|TRBV7-3|TRBJ1-6|many|15
TGTGCCAGCAGCGTGGAAGTGGGGGGCAGGTCACCCCTCCACTTT
CASSVEVGGRSPLHF
>NA|TRBV20-1|TRBJ1-1|few|15
TGCAGTGCTAGAGGCTCTCCTCAGGGTGGCGCTGAAGCTTTCTTT
CSARGSPQGGAEAFF